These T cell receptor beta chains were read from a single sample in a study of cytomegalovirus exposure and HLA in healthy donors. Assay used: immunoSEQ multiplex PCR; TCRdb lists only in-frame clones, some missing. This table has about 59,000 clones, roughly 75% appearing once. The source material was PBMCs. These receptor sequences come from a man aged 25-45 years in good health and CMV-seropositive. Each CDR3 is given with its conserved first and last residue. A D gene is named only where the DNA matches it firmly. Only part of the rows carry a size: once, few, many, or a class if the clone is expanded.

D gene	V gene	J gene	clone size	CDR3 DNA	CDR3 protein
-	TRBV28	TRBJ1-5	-	TGTGCCAGCGGCCTGGCACCGATCAATCAGCCCCAGCATTTT	CASGLAPINQPQHF
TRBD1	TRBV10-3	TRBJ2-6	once	TGTGCCATCAGTGAGTCCTACGCTGGGACAGGCGGCTCTGGGGCCAACGTCCTGACTTTC	CAISESYAGTGGSGANVLTF
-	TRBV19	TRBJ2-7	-	TGTGCCAGTAGTATAGGATGGCAGGGGTCTAACTACGAGCAGTACTTC	CASSIGWQGSNYEQYF
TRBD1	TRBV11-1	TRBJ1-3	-	TGTGCCAGCAGCACTCGGACAGGGGGTTCTGGAAACACCATATATTTT	CASSTRTGGSGNTIYF
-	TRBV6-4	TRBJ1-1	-	TGTGCCAGCAGCCTCGAGGGGGGGACTGAAGCTTTCTTT	CASSLEGGTEAFF
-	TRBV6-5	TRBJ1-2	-	TGTGCCAGCAGTTACGGCAGGGCCAGGGATGGCTACACCTTC	CASSYGRARDGYTF
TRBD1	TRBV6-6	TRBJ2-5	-	TGTGCCAGCAGTTTCATGGGACAGGGGGGAGAGGAGACCCAGTACTTC	CASSFMGQGGEETQYF
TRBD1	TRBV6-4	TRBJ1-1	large	TGTGCCAGCAGTGAGGGAACAGGGGGCACTGAAGCTTTCTTT	CASSEGTGGTEAFF
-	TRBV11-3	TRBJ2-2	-	TGTGCCTCATCCCAAGGGGCGAACACCGGGGAGCTGTTTTTT	CASSQGANTGELFF
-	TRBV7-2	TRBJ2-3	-	TGTGCCTGCCGGGGGGAAGGGGGATCTGATACGCAGTATTTT	CACRGEGGSDTQYF
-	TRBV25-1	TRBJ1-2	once	TGTGCCAGCAGTGAACAGGGGCTCTATGGCTACACCTTC	CASSEQGLYGYTF
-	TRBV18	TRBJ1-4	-	TGTGCCAGCTCAACGACGGGGACAACTAATGAAAAACTGTTTTTT	CASSTTGTTNEKLFF
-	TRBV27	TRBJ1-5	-	TGTGCCAGCAGTTCCCAGGGCAGGGTTCACAATCAGCCCCAGCATTTT	CASSSQGRVHNQPQHF
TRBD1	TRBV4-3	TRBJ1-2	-	TGCGCCAGCAGCCAAGAGACAGGGGAAGGCTACACCTTC	CASSQETGEGYTF
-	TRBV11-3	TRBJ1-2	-	TGTGCCAGCAGCTATCAGGGGTATGGCTACACCTTC	CASSYQGYGYTF
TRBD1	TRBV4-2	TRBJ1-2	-	TGTGCCAGCAGCCAAGATCAGATAGGGGGCAGAGCTAACTATGGCTACACCTTC	CASSQDQIGGRANYGYTF
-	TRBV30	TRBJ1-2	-	TGTGCCTGGAGTGAGGCGGCAGCCCTTAACTATGGCTACACCTTC	CAWSEAAALNYGYTF
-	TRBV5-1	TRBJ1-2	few	TGCGCCAGCAGCCAAGCGGGGACCTATGGCTACACCTTC	CASSQAGTYGYTF
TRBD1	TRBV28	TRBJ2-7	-	TGTGCCAGCAACGTAGAGGCGACAGGGCGAGGCGAGCAGTACTTC	CASNVEATGRGEQYF
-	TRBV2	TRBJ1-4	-	TGTGCCAGCATCAGGGTACCTAATGAAAAACTGTTTTTT	CASIRVPNEKLFF
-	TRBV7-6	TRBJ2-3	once	TGTGCCAGCAGCCCCCTCCCCCTCCCAGATACGCAGTATTTT	CASSPLPLPDTQYF
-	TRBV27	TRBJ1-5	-	TGTGCCAGCAGTTCCTACAGCCTAAATCAGCCCCAGCATTTT	CASSSYSLNQPQHF
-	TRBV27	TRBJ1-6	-	TGTGCCAGCAGTTTAGAGGGCCGCTCCTATAATTCACCCCTCCACTTT	CASSLEGRSYNSPLHF
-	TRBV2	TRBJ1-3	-	TGTGCCAGCAGTGGTGACACGGGGTTAGGTGGAAACACCATATATTTT	CASSGDTGLGGNTIYF
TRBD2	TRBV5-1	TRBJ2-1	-	TGCGCCAGCAGCTTGGAAGGACTAGCGGGGGGGATTTTCAATGAGCAGTTCTTC	CASSLEGLAGGIFNEQFF
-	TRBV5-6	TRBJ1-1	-	TGTGCCAGCAGCTTGGGACAGGTGAACCCCTTTGACGCTTTCTTT	CASSLGQVNPFDAFF
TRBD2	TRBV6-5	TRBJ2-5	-	TGTGCCAGCAGTTACGGACTAGCGGGGGGCTACGAGACCCAGTACTTC	CASSYGLAGGYETQYF
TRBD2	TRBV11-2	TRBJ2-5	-	TGTGCCAGCAGCCCCATGGGGGGGTTGGGAGAGACCCAGTACTTC	CASSPMGGLGETQYF
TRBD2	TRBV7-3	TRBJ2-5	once	TGTGCCAGCAGCTCGGGGGGGCCTGAGACCCAGTACTTC	CASSSGGPETQYF
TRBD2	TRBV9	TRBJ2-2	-	TGTGCCAGCAGCGCGGGACTAGCGGCCACCGGGGAGCTGTTTTTT	CASSAGLAATGELFF
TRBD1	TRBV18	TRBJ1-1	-	TGTGCCAGCTCACTCGGGGCGGGGACAGGGACTGAAGCTTTCTTT	CASSLGAGTGTEAFF
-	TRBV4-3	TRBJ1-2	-	TGCGCCAGCAGCCAACTGAGACAGGTTGTCTATGGCTACACCTTC	CASSQLRQVVYGYTF
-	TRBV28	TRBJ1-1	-	TGTGCCAGCAGACTTACTGGGAACACTGAAGCTTTCTTT	CASRLTGNTEAFF
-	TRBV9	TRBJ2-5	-	TGTGCCAGCAGCGCTCAGGTTGGTGTGGTAGAGACCCAGTACTTC	CASSAQVGVVETQYF
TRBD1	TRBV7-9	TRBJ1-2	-	TGTGCCAGCAGCTTAGCGGGCAGGGGGTATGGCTACACCTTC	CASSLAGRGYGYTF
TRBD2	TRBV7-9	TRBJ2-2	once	TGTGCCAGCAGGTCGGGGGAGGGCGAGCTGTTTTTT	CASRSGEGELFF
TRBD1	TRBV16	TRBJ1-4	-	TGTGCCAGCAGCCAGCCCGGACAGGCGCGAAATGAAAAACTGTTTTTT	CASSQPGQARNEKLFF
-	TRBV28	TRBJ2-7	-	TGTGCCAGCAGCGATACAGGGTGGGTTTCCTACGAGCAGTACTTC	CASSDTGWVSYEQYF
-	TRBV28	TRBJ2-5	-	TGTGCCAGCAAAGGGGCTCCTTACGGGGAGACCCAGTACTTC	CASKGAPYGETQYF
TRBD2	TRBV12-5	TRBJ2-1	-	TGTGCTAGTGGTCCAAGCGGGGGAACCTACAATGAGCAGTTCTTC	CASGPSGGTYNEQFF
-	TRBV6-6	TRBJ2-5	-	TGTGCCAGCAGTTACCTCCCAGGAGAGACCCAGTACTTC	CASSYLPGETQYF
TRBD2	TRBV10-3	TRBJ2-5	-	TGTGCCATCAGTACCAGCGGGGGGGCCGCTAAGGAGACCCAGTACTTC	CAISTSGGAAKETQYF
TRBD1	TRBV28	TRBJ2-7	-	TGTGCCAGCTTTAAACCGGGACAGGGGGGAGCACAGCAGTACTTC	CASFKPGQGGAQQYF
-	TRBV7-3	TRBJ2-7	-	TGTGCCAGCAGCCCGGTGGCGGAACACGAGCAGTACTTC	CASSPVAEHEQYF
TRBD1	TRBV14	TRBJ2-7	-	TGTGCCAGCAGCCAGCGGACAGGGGGCTACGAGCAGTACTTC	CASSQRTGGYEQYF
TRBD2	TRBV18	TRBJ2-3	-	TGTGCCAGCTCAACGACTAGCGGGGTGTCAGATACGCAGTATTTT	CASSTTSGVSDTQYF
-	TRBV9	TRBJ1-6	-	TGTGCCAGCAGCGTAGGTAATCAAAGAGCACCCCTCCACTTT	CASSVGNQRAPLHF
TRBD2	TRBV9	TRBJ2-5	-	TGTGCCAGCAGCGTAGGGCTAGCGGGGGTTGGAGAGACCCAGTACTTC	CASSVGLAGVGETQYF
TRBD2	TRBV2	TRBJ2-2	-	TGTGCCAGCAGCGGACTAGCGGGTAACACCGGGGAGCTGTTTTTT	CASSGLAGNTGELFF
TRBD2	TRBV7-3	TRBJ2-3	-	TGTGCCAGCAGCTCAGGTAGCGGGGGGGCCCTAAATACGCAGTATTTT	CASSSGSGGALNTQYF
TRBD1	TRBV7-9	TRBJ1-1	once	TGTGCCAGCAGCTCAAAACAGGGGCACGACTCTGAAGCTTTCTTT	CASSSKQGHDSEAFF
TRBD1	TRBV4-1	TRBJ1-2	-	TGCGCCAGCAGCCAAACAGGGGAAGTTGGCTATGGCTACACCTTC	CASSQTGEVGYGYTF
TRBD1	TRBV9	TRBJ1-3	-	TGTGCCAGCAGCGTAGAGGGGGCCCGGCGGGGAAACACCATATATTTT	CASSVEGARRGNTIYF
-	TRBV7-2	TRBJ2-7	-	TGTGCCAGCAGCTTCCCGGGGAGGTTCTACGAGCAGTACTTC	CASSFPGRFYEQYF
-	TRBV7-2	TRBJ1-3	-	TGTGCCAGCAGCTTAGCTGGAGGATCAGGAAACACCATATATTTT	CASSLAGGSGNTIYF
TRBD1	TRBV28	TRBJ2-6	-	TGTGCCAGCAGTTTAGGAATGACTTGGGACAGCGGCCCTGGGGCCAACGTCCTGACTTTC	CASSLGMTWDSGPGANVLTF
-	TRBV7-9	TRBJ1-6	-	TGTGCCAGCAGCTTAAAGGAGAGAGGCTCACCCCTCCACTTT	CASSLKERGSPLHF
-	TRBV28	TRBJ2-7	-	TGTGCCAGTGAGCCGGGACACCCCTACGAGCAGTACTTC	CASEPGHPYEQYF